The rows below give T cell receptor beta chains drawn from one sample of a study of post-analysis software for immune sequencing data. TCRdb reanalysed the PCR reads using MiXCR and keeps one entry per CDR3 protein. The sample carries roughly 730,000 distinct CDR3 sequences, 25% to 30% recorded once. The sample consisted of blood. These receptors came from a girl aged 5-17 years with multiple sclerosis. CDR3s include the opening cysteine and the closing phenylalanine or tryptophan. D genes are given only for firm matches. The listing skips clone size in some rows; elsewhere it reads once, few, many or a size class.

clone size: -
V gene: TRBV20-1
J gene: TRBJ1-6
D gene: -
CDR3 protein: CSASTLRYSPLHF
CDR3 DNA: TGCAGTGCTAGTACCCTCCGGTACTCACCCCTCCACTTT

clone size: few
V gene: TRBV2
J gene: TRBJ2-7
D gene: -
CDR3 protein: CASSALRTRAYEQYF
CDR3 DNA: TGTGCCAGCAGTGCCCTCCGGACCCGGGCCTACGAGCAGTACTTC

clone size: few
V gene: TRBV20-1
J gene: TRBJ2-7
D gene: -
CDR3 protein: CSARDPGPKPYEQYF
CDR3 DNA: TGCAGTGCTAGAGACCCCGGGCCTAAACCCTACGAGCAGTACTTC

clone size: many
V gene: TRBV5-1
J gene: TRBJ2-7
D gene: -
CDR3 protein: CASSLAPGSPSYEQYF
CDR3 DNA: TGCGCCAGCAGCTTGGCCCCCGGATCCCCATCCTACGAGCAGTACTTC

clone size: -
V gene: TRBV20-1
J gene: TRBJ2-1
D gene: TRBD2
CDR3 protein: CSASPVGSGNFDNEQFF
CDR3 DNA: TGCAGTGCTTCTCCTGTGGGAAGCGGGAACTTCGACAATGAGCAGTTCTTC

clone size: -
V gene: TRBV6-5
J gene: TRBJ2-5
D gene: -
CDR3 protein: CASTRGREGEETQYF
CDR3 DNA: TGTGCCAGCACCAGGGGGCGGGAGGGCGAAGAGACCCAGTACTTC

clone size: -
V gene: TRBV7-8
J gene: TRBJ2-3
D gene: TRBD2
CDR3 protein: CASILAVEASGGTDLSDTQYF
CDR3 DNA: TGTGCCAGCATCTTAGCGGTGGAGGCTAGCGGGGGGACCGATCTTTCAGATACGCAGTATTTT

clone size: few
V gene: TRBV20-1
J gene: TRBJ2-7
D gene: TRBD2
CDR3 protein: CSATGLAGVHYEQYF
CDR3 DNA: TGCAGTGCTACCGGACTAGCGGGAGTACACTACGAGCAGTACTTC

clone size: few
V gene: TRBV5-1
J gene: TRBJ2-6
D gene: TRBD2
CDR3 protein: CASSLGIGLASLTGANVLTF
CDR3 DNA: TGCGCCAGCAGCTTGGGCATTGGACTAGCCTCTCTCACTGGGGCCAACGTCCTGACTTTC

clone size: -
V gene: TRBV6-5
J gene: TRBJ1-2
D gene: -
CDR3 protein: CASSFDGQGFYGYTF
CDR3 DNA: TGTGCCAGCAGTTTTGACGGGCAGGGGTTTTATGGCTACACCTTC

clone size: few
V gene: TRBV9
J gene: TRBJ1-4
D gene: TRBD1
CDR3 protein: CASSLGTAYNEKLFF
CDR3 DNA: TGTGCCAGCAGCCTAGGGACAGCCTATAATGAAAAACTGTTTTTT

clone size: few
V gene: TRBV29-1
J gene: TRBJ2-1
D gene: TRBD2
CDR3 protein: CSVASGTSGRGGNNEQFF
CDR3 DNA: TGCAGCGTCGCCTCCGGGACTAGCGGGAGAGGAGGGAACAATGAGCAGTTCTTC

clone size: few
V gene: TRBV20-1
J gene: TRBJ2-5
D gene: TRBD1
CDR3 protein: CSATRTGVTETQYF
CDR3 DNA: TGCAGTGCTACCCGGACAGGGGTGACAGAGACCCAGTACTTC

clone size: -
V gene: TRBV27
J gene: TRBJ2-7
D gene: -
CDR3 protein: CASSWGSGSYEQYF
CDR3 DNA: TGTGCCAGCAGTTGGGGGTCGGGGTCCTACGAGCAGTACTTC

clone size: -
V gene: TRBV11-1
J gene: TRBJ1-2
D gene: TRBD1
CDR3 protein: CTSSGPRDSYGYTF
CDR3 DNA: TGTACCAGCAGCGGGCCTCGGGACAGCTATGGCTACACCTTC

clone size: -
V gene: TRBV15
J gene: TRBJ2-6
D gene: -
CDR3 protein: CATSRDVTLSGANVLTF
CDR3 DNA: TGTGCCACCAGCAGAGATGTTACTCTCTCTGGGGCCAACGTCCTGACTTTC

clone size: -
V gene: TRBV9
J gene: TRBJ2-7
D gene: TRBD1
CDR3 protein: CASSDRDRSYEQYF
CDR3 DNA: TGTGCCAGCAGCGACCGGGACAGGTCCTACGAGCAGTACTTC

clone size: many
V gene: TRBV20-1
J gene: TRBJ2-7
D gene: -
CDR3 protein: CSARATPYEQYF
CDR3 DNA: TGCAGTGCTCGGGCGACCCCCTACGAGCAGTACTTC

clone size: few
V gene: TRBV20-1
J gene: TRBJ2-1
D gene: TRBD2
CDR3 protein: CSARASRGLAGNNEQFF
CDR3 DNA: TGCAGTGCTAGAGCTTCTCGAGGACTAGCGGGGAACAATGAGCAGTTCTTC

clone size: -
V gene: TRBV25-1
J gene: TRBJ2-1
D gene: TRBD1
CDR3 protein: CASRSDRVKQFF
CDR3 DNA: TGTGCCAGCAGGTCGGACAGGGTAAAGCAGTTCTTC

clone size: -
V gene: TRBV12-3/TRBV12-4
J gene: TRBJ2-7
D gene: -
CDR3 protein: CASGATRGSDEQYF
CDR3 DNA: TGTGCCAGCGGCGCTACTAGGGGAAGCGACGAGCAGTACTTC

clone size: -
V gene: TRBV7-2
J gene: TRBJ2-7
D gene: TRBD2
CDR3 protein: CASSLAGTNYEQYF
CDR3 DNA: TGTGCCAGCAGCTTAGCGGGGACTAACTACGAGCAGTACTTC

clone size: -
V gene: TRBV20-1
J gene: TRBJ2-7
D gene: -
CDR3 protein: CSASKSLVAREQYF
CDR3 DNA: TGCAGTGCTAGCAAGTCCTTGGTGGCACGCGAGCAGTACTTC

clone size: -
V gene: TRBV6-6
J gene: TRBJ1-5
D gene: TRBD1
CDR3 protein: CASSYSTGRNQPQHF
CDR3 DNA: TGTGCCAGCAGTTACTCGACAGGGCGCAATCAGCCCCAGCATTTT

clone size: few
V gene: TRBV20-1
J gene: TRBJ2-5
D gene: TRBD2
CDR3 protein: CSATLAGGRLGQETQYF
CDR3 DNA: TGCAGTGCCACACTAGCGGGGGGGCGTCTGGGTCAAGAGACCCAGTACTTC

clone size: once
V gene: TRBV2
J gene: TRBJ1-1
D gene: -
CDR3 protein: CASSVSGPTEAFF
CDR3 DNA: TGTGCCAGCAGTGTGTCGGGGCCCACTGAAGCTTTCTTT

clone size: few
V gene: TRBV20-1
J gene: TRBJ2-7
D gene: -
CDR3 protein: CSASYGNHYEQYF
CDR3 DNA: TGCAGTGCTAGTTACGGGAACCACTACGAGCAGTACTTC

clone size: -
V gene: TRBV25-1
J gene: TRBJ1-5
D gene: -
CDR3 protein: CASSDRGHQPQHF
CDR3 DNA: TGTGCCAGCAGTGACCGGGGACATCAGCCCCAGCATTTT

clone size: few
V gene: TRBV24-1
J gene: TRBJ1-5
D gene: -
CDR3 protein: CATSDRGRGANQPQHF
CDR3 DNA: TGTGCCACCAGTGACCGAGGACGGGGGGCGAATCAGCCCCAGCATTTT

clone size: few
V gene: TRBV29-1
J gene: TRBJ1-2
D gene: -
CDR3 protein: CSGRGGGSYTF
CDR3 DNA: TGCAGCGGCAGGGGAGGCGGTAGCTACACCTTC

clone size: many
V gene: TRBV29-1
J gene: TRBJ2-7
D gene: TRBD2
CDR3 protein: CSVGGVGGPQDEQYF
CDR3 DNA: TGCAGCGTTGGAGGGGTGGGAGGGCCTCAAGACGAGCAGTACTTC

clone size: once
V gene: TRBV19
J gene: TRBJ2-5
D gene: -
CDR3 protein: CASSTGRMKETQYF
CDR3 DNA: TGTGCCAGTAGTACCGGACGGATGAAAGAGACCCAGTACTTC

clone size: few
V gene: TRBV7-2
J gene: TRBJ2-7
D gene: -
CDR3 protein: CASSLVGATYEQYF
CDR3 DNA: TGTGCCAGCAGCTTAGTGGGGGCAACGTACGAGCAGTACTTC

clone size: -
V gene: TRBV2
J gene: TRBJ1-3
D gene: -
CDR3 protein: CAYFGGVFGNTIYF
CDR3 DNA: TGTGCCTACTTTGGAGGGGTGTTTGGAAACACCATATATTTT

clone size: few
V gene: TRBV4-1
J gene: TRBJ1-5
D gene: -
CDR3 protein: CASSHRKRDPGSGQPQHF
CDR3 DNA: TGCGCCAGCAGCCACCGAAAAAGGGACCCAGGGAGTGGGCAGCCCCAGCATTTT

clone size: -
V gene: TRBV24-1
J gene: TRBJ2-3
D gene: TRBD1
CDR3 protein: CATSETGLADTQYF
CDR3 DNA: TGTGCCACCAGTGAGACAGGGCTTGCAGATACGCAGTATTTT

clone size: -
V gene: TRBV7-4
J gene: TRBJ1-5
D gene: -
CDR3 protein: CASSLFSVWGRYQPQHF
CDR3 DNA: TGTGCCAGCAGCTTATTTTCGGTTTGGGGGAGATACCAGCCCCAGCATTTT